This paragraph reports one T cell receptor beta chain. Its antigen is undetermined. This specimen belongs to a study of chemoradiotherapy in HPV16-positive cancers. Samples were taken several times over chemoradiotherapy. This CDR3 comprises 12 residues. V gave up 3 bases and J gave up 12 bases, with 13 bases separating them. Germline V lookup: CDR1 LNHNV, CDR2 YYDKDF (reference sequence). The repertoire was sequenced with immunoSEQ multiplex PCR; TCRdb's copy has only in-frame clones and lacks some. This table holds a few thousand clones, 90% to 95% found once. Study-wide points: HPV-specific T cells were functionally defined from only a couple of HPV16-positive patients. Candidate HPV-specific clones and E7-related TCR motifs grew in tumor during treatment.

The input for sequencing was tumor tissue, taken from a patient who underwent chemoradiotherapy. This chain links TRBV15 with TRBJ2-3; tentative D call: TRBD2 (5 bases). The TCR sequence derives from a human donor with HPV-associated anogenital cancer. CDR3 in amino acids: CATSRGVALQYF. In DNA, the CDR3 is TGTGCCACCAGCAGGGGAGTAGCCTTACAGTATTTT.